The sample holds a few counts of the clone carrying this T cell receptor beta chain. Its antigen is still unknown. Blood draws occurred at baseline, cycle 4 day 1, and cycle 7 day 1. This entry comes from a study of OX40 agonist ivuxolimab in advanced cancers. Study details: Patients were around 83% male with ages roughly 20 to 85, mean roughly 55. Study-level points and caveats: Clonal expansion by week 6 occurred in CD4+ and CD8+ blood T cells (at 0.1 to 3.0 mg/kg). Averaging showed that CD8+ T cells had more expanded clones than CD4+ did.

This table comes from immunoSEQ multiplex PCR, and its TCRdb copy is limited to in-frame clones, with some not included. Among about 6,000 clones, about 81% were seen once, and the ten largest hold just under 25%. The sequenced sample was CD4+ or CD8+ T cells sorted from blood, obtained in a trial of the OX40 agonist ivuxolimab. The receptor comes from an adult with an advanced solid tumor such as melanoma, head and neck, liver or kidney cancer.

The CDR3 bases are TGTGCCAGCAGCGATTCAGATACGCAGTATTTT. It translates to CASSDSDTQYF. This chain uses TRBV7-9 with TRBJ2-3; D unresolved. This CDR3 comprises 11 residues. Deletions cut 5 bases from V and 4 bases from J, with 4 bases between. Germline-derived CDR1 and CDR2 are SEHNR and FQNEAQ (reference sequence).